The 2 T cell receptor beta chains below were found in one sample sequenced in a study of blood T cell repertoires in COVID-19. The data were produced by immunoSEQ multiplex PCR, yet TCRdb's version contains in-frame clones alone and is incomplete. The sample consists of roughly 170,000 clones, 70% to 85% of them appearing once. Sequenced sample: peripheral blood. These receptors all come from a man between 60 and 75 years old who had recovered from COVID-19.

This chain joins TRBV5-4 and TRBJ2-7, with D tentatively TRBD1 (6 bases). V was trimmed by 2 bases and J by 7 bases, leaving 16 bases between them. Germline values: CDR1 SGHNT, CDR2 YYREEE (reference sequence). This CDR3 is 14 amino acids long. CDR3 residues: CASSFGQSFREQYF. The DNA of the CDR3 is TGTGCCAGCAGCTTCGGACAGTCCTTCCGTGAGCAGTACTTC.

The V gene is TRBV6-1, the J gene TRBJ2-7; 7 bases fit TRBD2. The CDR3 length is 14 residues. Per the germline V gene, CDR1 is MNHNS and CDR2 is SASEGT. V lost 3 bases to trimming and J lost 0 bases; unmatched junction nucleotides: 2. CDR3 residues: CASSDRTSSYEQYF. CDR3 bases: TGTGCCAGCAGTGACCGGACTAGCTCCTACGAGCAGTACTTC.